The 28 T cell receptor beta chains below come from one sample, sequenced in a study of radiotherapy plus CTLA-4 blockade in lung cancer. Using immunoSEQ multiplex PCR, the repertoire was profiled, and TCRdb retains in-frame clones only, with some absent. The sample holds more than 40,000 clones, 60% to 70% seen once. Sequencing used peripheral blood, obtained from a patient treated with radiotherapy plus ipilimumab. Receptor source: a human donor with non-small cell lung cancer who had a partial response to radiotherapy plus ipilimumab.

The rearrangement links TRBV5-1 to TRBJ2-3; possible D gene TRBD2, 5 bases. V was clipped by 1 base and J by 2 bases, with 23 bases between them. The CDR3 is 19 amino acids. In germline, CDR1 is SGHRS, CDR2 YFSETQ. The CDR3 DNA follows: TGCGCCAGCAGCTTGTATCTAGCTCACCCTACCTTGCTCACAGATACGCAGTATTTT. Its protein is CASSLYLAHPTLLTDTQYF.

This clone was counted only a few times. This chain connects TRBV5-1 to TRBJ2-5, with 8 bases that match TRBD2. CDR1 is SGHRS and CDR2 is YFSETQ in the germline V gene. The length of the CDR3 is 13 residues. V was clipped by 2 bases and J by 5 bases; unmatched bases: 2. CDR3: CASSFGGEETQYF. The DNA of the CDR3 is TGCGCCAGCAGCTTCGGGGGGGAGGAGACCCAGTACTTC.

This CDR3 is CASSLAQGYEQYF. In DNA form, the CDR3 reads TGTGCCAGCAGCTTAGCGCAGGGCTACGAGCAGTACTTC. The rearrangement uses TRBV7-6 and TRBJ2-7, with a weak D call TRBD1 (5 bases). CDR1 and CDR2 (germline): SGHVS, FNYEAQ. V shed 0 bases and J shed 3 bases, with 6 bases lying between them. The CDR3 totals 13 residues.

This clone was picked up a small number of times. The CDR3 sequence is CASRPTRQGAYEQYF. Written as DNA, the CDR3 is TGTGCCAGCAGACCAACTCGACAGGGGGCCTACGAGCAGTACTTC. The J gene is TRBJ2-7, the V gene TRBV28; 9 bases line up with TRBD1. The CDR3 is 15 residues long. The trim removed 6 bases at V and 2 bases at J, leaving 8 bases unmatched. Germline lookup yields CDR1 MDHEN and CDR2 SYDVKM.

The chain couples TRBV6-6 to TRBJ1-2; no firm D call. Between the trimmed V and J ends, which lost 4 bases and 7 bases, there was a span of 13 bases. The V gene's germline CDR1 is MNHNY and CDR2 SVGAGI (reference sequence). This CDR3 is 13 amino acids long. For the CDR3, the DNA is TGTGCCAGCAGTTCCTCACCAGAGGGTGGCTACACCTTC. It encodes CASSSSPEGGYTF.

This clone appeared a few times. The V and J genes are TRBV19 and TRBJ1-6; D is undetermined. V lost 3 bases, J lost 4 bases, and 10 bases lay in between. The CDR3 is 15 amino acids. Germline CDR1 LNHDA, CDR2 SQIVND (reference sequence). The CDR3 protein is CASSIGPHYNSPLHF. The CDR3 nucleotides read TGTGCCAGTAGTATTGGGCCACATTATAATTCACCCCTCCACTTT.

The chain has TRBV11-3 and TRBJ1-1; possibly TRBD1 for D (5 bases). Between the trimmed V and J ends, which lost 3 bases and 8 bases, there was a span of 10 bases. CDR3 length equals 12 residues. Germline V gene data show CDR1 as SGHNT and CDR2 as YENEEA. CDR3 DNA: TGTGCCAGCAGCTTCTACGGGGGGGAAGCTTTCTTT. This gives the protein CASSFYGGEAFF. The variable domain in full, with the rest retrieved from reference TRBV11-3 and TRBJ1-1, is EAGVVQSPRYKIIEKKQPVAFWCNPISGHNTLYWYLQNLGQGPELLIRYENEEAVDDSQLPKDRFSAERLKGVDSTLKIQPAELGDSAVYLCASSFYGGEAFFGQGTRLTVV.

The chain is built from TRBV9 and TRBJ2-3; D gene uncertain. Germline assignment: CDR1 SGDLS and CDR2 YYNGEE. Trimming cost V 0 bases and J 3 bases, with 2 bases left between them. CDR3 length equals 12 residues. The DNA of the CDR3 is TGTGCCAGCAGCGTAGCTACAGATACGCAGTATTTT. Translation gives CASSVATDTQYF. Supplemented by reference TRBV9 and TRBJ2-3, the full variable domain reads DSGVTQTPKHLITATGQRVTLRCSPRSGDLSVYWYQQSLDQGLQFLIQYYNGEERAKGNILERFSAQQFPDLHSELNLSSLELGDSALYFCASSVATDTQYFGPGTRLTVL.

This chain connects TRBV15 to TRBJ2-7; 11 bases match TRBD1. The CDR3 runs to 15 residues. The V segment lost 2 bases and the J segment 5 bases; nucleotides outside the gene matches: 5. Per germline, CDR1 LNHNV and CDR2 YYDKDF (reference sequence). Here the CDR3 DNA reads TGTGCCACCAGCAGAAACGGACAGGGGGCGCACGAGCAGTACTTC. Translation: CATSRNGQGAHEQYF.

This chain joins TRBV1 and TRBJ1-2; the table names TRBD1, a call not compared with the DNA. TRBV1 is marked as a pseudogene. The CDR3 runs 14 residues. Here the CDR3 reads CTSSFRDRTNGYTF. The CDR3 DNA follows: TGCACCAGCAGTTTCCGGGACAGGACCAATGGCTACACCTTC.

This rearrangement joins TRBV6-5 to TRBJ1-2; unclear D gene. V was trimmed by 8 bases and J by 1 base, leaving 5 bases between them. CDR3 length equals 11 residues. CDR1 is MNHEY, CDR2 SVGAGI, per germline. The CDR3 DNA is TGTGCCAGCCGGGATAACTATGGCTACACCTTC. Its translation is CASRDNYGYTF.

The J gene is TRBJ1-1, the V gene TRBV11-2; TRBD1 might be the D (5 bases). Germline CDR1 reads SGHAT; CDR2 reads FQNNGV. The V and J ends lost 5 bases and 4 bases respectively, with 23 bases between them. CDR3 length equals 17 residues. The CDR3 reads CASSRTREEGALTEAFF. The CDR3 DNA reads as TGTGCCAGCAGCCGCACCAGGGAGGAAGGGGCCCTCACTGAAGCTTTCTTT.

The V gene is TRBV25-1, the J gene TRBJ2-7; 8 bases are shared with TRBD2. J was trimmed by 4 bases and V by 3 bases; bases with no gene match: 8. Germline V lookup: CDR1 MGHDK, CDR2 SYGVNS. The CDR3 sequence is 15 residues long. CDR3 in DNA: TGTGCCAGCAGTGATCCCGCGAGCGGGAGTTACGAGCAGTACTTC. Translating gives CASSDPASGSYEQYF.

The chain has TRBV5-4 and TRBJ2-5, with TRBD1 as a possible D gene (5 bases). CDR1 SGHNT and CDR2 YYREEE come from the germline V gene (reference sequence). The CDR3 covers 14 residues. Trimming removed 0 bases at V and 2 bases at J, with 8 bases between. The CDR3 protein is CASSLGRAQETQYF. The DNA for the CDR3 is TGTGCCAGCAGCTTGGGCAGGGCTCAAGAGACCCAGTACTTC.

J is TRBJ2-5 and V is TRBV15, with TRBD2 matching over 8 bases. The better agreement between TRBJ2-7 and the DNA end casts doubt on the J call. There are 15 residues in the CDR3. Germline CDR1 LNHNV, CDR2 YYDKDF (reference sequence). The CDR3 loop is CATSRVGRGAYEQYF. As DNA, the CDR3 is TGTGCCACCAGCAGAGTTGGGCGGGGGGCCTACGAGCAGTACTTC.

CDR3 bases: TGTGCCAGCACTTTCAACGGGGGGGGCACTGAAGCTTTCTTT. This encodes CASTFNGGGTEAFF. The V call is TRBV7-2, the J call TRBJ1-1, with D possibly matching TRBD1 (5 bases). Germline V gene data show CDR1 as SGHTA and CDR2 as FQGNSA. The length of the CDR3 is 14 residues. V was pared by 7 bases and J by 4 bases, with 16 bases between. Together with reference TRBV7-2 and TRBJ1-1, the CDR3 gives the full variable domain: GAGVSQSPSNKVTEKGKDVELRCDPISGHTALYWYRQSLGQGLEFLIYFQGNSAPDKSGLPSDRFSAERTGGSVSTLTIQRTQQEDSAVYLCASTFNGGGTEAFFGQGTRLTVV.

This clone was picked up a small number of times. This rearrangement joins TRBV5-4 to TRBJ1-2; TRBD1 matches 7 bases. CDR1 and CDR2 (germline): SGHNT, YYREEE (reference sequence). The CDR3 extends over 12 amino acids. The V gene end was trimmed by 6 bases and the J gene end by 3 bases; junction bases not matched to a gene: 2. This CDR3 reads CASTGQDYGYTF. The CDR3 DNA follows: TGTGCCAGCACCGGACAGGACTATGGCTACACCTTC.

This clone was recorded a few times. The chain couples TRBV2 to TRBJ1-1; D perhaps matches TRBD1 (5 bases). This CDR3 contains 14 residues. The germline V gene encodes CDR1 SNHLY and CDR2 FYNNEI. V was cut by 3 bases and J by 4 bases, with 12 bases left in between. The CDR3, as DNA: TGTGCCAGCAGTGATAGGGGTGGGGTCACTGAAGCTTTCTTT. This gives the protein CASSDRGGVTEAFF.

This clone was seen more than once but under ten times. J is TRBJ1-2 and V is TRBV5-6, with 9 bases matching TRBD1. CDR3 size: 14 residues. V was pared by 0 bases and J by 3 bases, with 0 bases of the junction left unmatched. Germline-derived CDR1 and CDR2 are SGHDT and YYEEEE. CDR3 sequence reads: CASSLGQGDYGYTF. The CDR3 DNA reads TGTGCCAGCAGCTTGGGACAGGGGGACTATGGCTACACCTTC.

J is TRBJ1-1 and V is TRBV29-1; the match to TRBD1 covers 8 bases. V was clipped by 7 bases and J by 7 bases; unmatched bases: 11. The CDR3 loop spans 13 amino acids. Germline CDR1 and CDR2: SQVTM and ANQGSEA. The CDR3 coding sequence is TGCAGCGCCCGACGCACAGGGGGAGGTGAAGCTTTCTTT. It encodes CSARRTGGGEAFF.

The V call is TRBV28, the J call TRBJ1-1; D is perhaps TRBD1 (6 bases). V lost 7 bases, J lost 5 bases, and 26 bases lay in between. The CDR3 covers 17 residues. Germline assignment: CDR1 MDHEN and CDR2 SYDVKM. CDR3 amino acids: CASITSGPLGAVTEAFF. Here the CDR3 DNA reads TGTGCCAGCATTACCTCGGGACCTTTGGGGGCAGTTACTGAAGCTTTCTTT.

This clone was seen once. The chain carries TRBV9 and TRBJ1-2, with TRBD1 as a possible D gene (6 bases). The CDR3 spans 14 residues. Trimming left V 0 bases short and J 2 bases short, with 8 bases between. Germline V gene data show CDR1 as SGDLS and CDR2 as YYNGEE. The CDR3 spells CASSVGQGNYGYTF. The CDR3 DNA follows: TGTGCCAGCAGCGTAGGGCAGGGGAACTATGGCTACACCTTC. Full variable domain (outside the CDR3, taken from reference TRBV9 and TRBJ1-2): DSGVTQTPKHLITATGQRVTLRCSPRSGDLSVYWYQQSLDQGLQFLIQYYNGEERAKGNILERFSAQQFPDLHSELNLSSLELGDSALYFCASSVGQGNYGYTFGSGTRLTVV.

This chain links TRBV19 with TRBJ2-7; the match to TRBD1 covers 7 bases. The ends lost 6 bases at V and 0 bases at J; junction bases unmatched: 8. Germline-derived CDR1 and CDR2 are LNHDA and SQIVND (reference sequence). CDR3 size: 15 residues. The CDR3 loop is CASSKTGDGSYEQYF. DNA of the CDR3: TGTGCCAGTAGCAAAACAGGGGACGGCTCCTACGAGCAGTACTTC.

This clone was seen more than once but under ten times. The chain carries TRBV19 and TRBJ2-2; TRBD1 matches at 9 bases. Per germline, CDR1 LNHDA and CDR2 SQIVND (reference sequence). Losses at the gene ends were 6 bases for V and 8 bases for J; bases not matched to a gene: 4. CDR3 length: 13 amino acids. The CDR3 region is CASRRQGVGELFF. The CDR3, as DNA: TGTGCCAGTAGGAGACAGGGGGTAGGGGAGCTGTTTTTT.

This clone showed up just a few times. V gene TRBV6-1 combines with J gene TRBJ1-3; D is possibly TRBD1 (5 bases). The CDR3 is made up of 16 amino acids. Germline CDR1 reads MNHNS; CDR2 reads SASEGT. Trimming took 2 bases from V and 2 from J, leaving 13 bases between them. CDR3 residues: CASSELRLGAGNTIYF. The CDR3 DNA follows: TGTGCCAGCAGTGAACTCCGGCTAGGGGCTGGAAACACCATATATTTT.

This clone was counted only a few times. V gene TRBV6-5 combines with J gene TRBJ2-2; D gene unclear. Trimming removed 3 bases at V and 5 bases at J, with 7 bases between. The V gene's germline CDR1 is MNHEY and CDR2 SVGAGI. The CDR3 consists of 13 residues. The CDR3, as DNA: TGTGCCAGCAGTTATAGTTTGACCGGGGAGCTGTTTTTT. This translates into CASSYSLTGELFF.

The chain carries TRBV29-1 and TRBJ1-2; D remains unclear. Germline CDR1 and CDR2: SQVTM and ANQGSEA. Deletions cut 0 bases from V and 8 bases from J, with 16 bases between. CDR3 length: 14 residues. The CDR3 nucleotides read TGCAGCGTTGAAGATCGAGGAGGTCTTTTGGGCTACACCTTC. Translation: CSVEDRGGLLGYTF.

This clone was found a few times. In the same sample, other DNA sequences code for this CDR3. The chain couples TRBV14 to TRBJ2-1, with 11 bases identical to TRBD2. This CDR3 comprises 15 residues. The V gene end was trimmed by 2 bases and the J gene end by 7 bases; junction bases not matched to a gene: 4. Germline CDR1 is SGHDN and CDR2 is FVKESK. DNA for the CDR3: TGTGCCAGCAGCCAAATAGCGGGAGGGGGTAATGAGCAGTTCTTC. The encoded protein is CASSQIAGGGNEQFF.